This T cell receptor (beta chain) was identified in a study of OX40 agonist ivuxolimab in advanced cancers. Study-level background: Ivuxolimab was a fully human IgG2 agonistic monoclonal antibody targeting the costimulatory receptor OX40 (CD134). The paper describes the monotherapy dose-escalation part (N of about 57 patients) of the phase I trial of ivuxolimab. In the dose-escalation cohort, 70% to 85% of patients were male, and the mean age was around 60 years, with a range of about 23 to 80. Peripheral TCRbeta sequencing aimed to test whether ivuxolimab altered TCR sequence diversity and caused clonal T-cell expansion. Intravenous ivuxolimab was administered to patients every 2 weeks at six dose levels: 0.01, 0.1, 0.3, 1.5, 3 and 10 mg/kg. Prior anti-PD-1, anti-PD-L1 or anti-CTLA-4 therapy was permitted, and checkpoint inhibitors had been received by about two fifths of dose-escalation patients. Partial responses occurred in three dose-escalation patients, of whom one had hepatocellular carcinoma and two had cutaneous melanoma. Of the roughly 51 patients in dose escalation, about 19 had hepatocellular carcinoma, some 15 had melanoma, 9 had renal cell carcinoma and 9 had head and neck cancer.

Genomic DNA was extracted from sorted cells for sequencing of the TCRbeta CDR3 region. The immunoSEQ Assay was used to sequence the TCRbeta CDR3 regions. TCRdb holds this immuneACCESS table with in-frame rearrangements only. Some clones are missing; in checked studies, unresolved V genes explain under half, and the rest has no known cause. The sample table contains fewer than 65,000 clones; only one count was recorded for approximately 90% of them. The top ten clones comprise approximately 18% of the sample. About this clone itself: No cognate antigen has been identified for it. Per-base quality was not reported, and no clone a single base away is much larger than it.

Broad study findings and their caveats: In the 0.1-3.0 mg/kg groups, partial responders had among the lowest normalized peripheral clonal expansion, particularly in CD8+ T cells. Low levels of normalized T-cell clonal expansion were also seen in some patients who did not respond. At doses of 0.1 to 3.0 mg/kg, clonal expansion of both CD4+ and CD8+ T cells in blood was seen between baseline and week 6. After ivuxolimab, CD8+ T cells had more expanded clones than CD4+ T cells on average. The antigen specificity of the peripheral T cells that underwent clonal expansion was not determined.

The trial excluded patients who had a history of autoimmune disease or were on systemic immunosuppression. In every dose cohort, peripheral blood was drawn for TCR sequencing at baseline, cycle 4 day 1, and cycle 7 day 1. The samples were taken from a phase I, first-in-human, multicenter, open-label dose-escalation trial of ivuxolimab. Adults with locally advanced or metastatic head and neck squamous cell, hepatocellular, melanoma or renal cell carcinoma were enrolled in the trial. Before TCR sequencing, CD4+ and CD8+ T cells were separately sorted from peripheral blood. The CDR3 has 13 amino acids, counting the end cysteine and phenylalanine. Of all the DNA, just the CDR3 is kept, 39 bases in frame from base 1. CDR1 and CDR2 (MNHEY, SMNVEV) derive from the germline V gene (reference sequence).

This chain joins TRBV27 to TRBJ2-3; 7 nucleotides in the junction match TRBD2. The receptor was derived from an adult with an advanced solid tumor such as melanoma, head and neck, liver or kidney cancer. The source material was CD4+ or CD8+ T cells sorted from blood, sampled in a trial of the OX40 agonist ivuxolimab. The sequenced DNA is TGTGCTACCGGGAGGCTGGAAACAGATACGCAGTATTTT. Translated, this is CATGRLETDTQYF.